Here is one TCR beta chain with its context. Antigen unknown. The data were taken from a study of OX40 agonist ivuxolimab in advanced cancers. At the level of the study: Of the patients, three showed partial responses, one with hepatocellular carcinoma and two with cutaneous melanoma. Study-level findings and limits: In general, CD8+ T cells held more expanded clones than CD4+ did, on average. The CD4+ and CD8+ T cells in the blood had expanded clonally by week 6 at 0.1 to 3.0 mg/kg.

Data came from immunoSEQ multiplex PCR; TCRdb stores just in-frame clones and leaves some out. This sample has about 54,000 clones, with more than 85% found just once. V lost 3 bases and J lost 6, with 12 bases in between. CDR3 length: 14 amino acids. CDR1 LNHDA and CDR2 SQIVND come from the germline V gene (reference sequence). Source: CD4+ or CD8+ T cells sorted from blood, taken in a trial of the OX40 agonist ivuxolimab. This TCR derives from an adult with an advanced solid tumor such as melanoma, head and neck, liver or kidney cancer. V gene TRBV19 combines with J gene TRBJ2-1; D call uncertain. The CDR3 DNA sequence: TGTGCCAGTAGTATGTCGGGCGTAAGCAATGAGCAGTTCTTC. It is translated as CASSMSGVSNEQFF.